The 29 T cell receptor beta chains in this list originate from one sample, sequenced in a study of blood T cell repertoires in COVID-19. The data were produced by immunoSEQ multiplex PCR, yet TCRdb's version contains in-frame clones alone and is incomplete. Of roughly 200,000 clones listed, about 80% are singletons. The sequenced sample was peripheral blood. Source of these receptors: a woman in her forties or fifties with active or convalescent COVID-19.

This chain uses TRBV10-3 with TRBJ1-5, with D unclear. Germline-derived CDR1 and CDR2 are ENHRY and SYGVKD. There are 16 residues in the CDR3. V lost 0 bases to trimming and J lost 5 bases, with 14 bases between them. The CDR3 region is CAISESPSTGDQPQHF. Written as DNA, the CDR3 is TGTGCCATCAGTGAGTCCCCTTCTACTGGTGATCAGCCCCAGCATTTT.

The chain uses TRBV4-2 and TRBJ1-2; perhaps TRBD1 as D (6 bases). The CDR3 covers 16 residues. Deletions cut 0 bases from V and 4 bases from J, with 15 bases between. Germline V gene data show CDR1 as LGHNA and CDR2 as YNFKEQ. Here the CDR3 reads CASSQDGRGRGYGYTF. CDR3 bases: TGTGCCAGCAGCCAAGACGGTAGGGGGAGAGGCTATGGCTACACCTTC.

CDR3 coding DNA: TGTGCCAGCAGTGAACAGGGGGTAACAAATGAAAAACTGTTTTTT. Translating it yields CASSEQGVTNEKLFF. The J gene is TRBJ1-4, the V gene TRBV25-1; the match to TRBD1 covers 7 bases. The V gene's germline CDR1 is MGHDK and CDR2 SYGVNS. V lost 2 bases and J lost 5; bases outside the gene matches: 5. The CDR3 is 15 residues long.

The chain is built from TRBV21-1 and TRBJ2-3; the table's D call TRBD2 went unverified against the DNA. TRBV21-1 is a pseudogene segment. The CDR3 contains 16 residues. The CDR3 region has the DNA TGTGCCAGCACCCCTTCGGTGGAGGAGATCACAGATACGCAGTATTTT. This encodes CASTPSVEEITDTQYF.

This sequence joins TRBV6-5 and TRBJ2-5; TRBD2 matches at 8 bases. CDR1 is MNHEY and CDR2 is SVGAGI in the germline V gene. V shed 5 bases, J shed 5 bases, and the junction held 10 bases outside the gene matches. The CDR3 runs 15 residues. The CDR3 DNA reads TGTGCCAGCAGTCCTAACCCCGGGGGGGGCGAGACCCAGTACTTC. Encoded protein: CASSPNPGGGETQYF.

V usage is TRBV4-3 and J usage is TRBJ2-7; maybe TRBD1 (6 bases). Between the trimmed V and J ends, which lost 1 base and 0 bases, there was a span of 16 bases. This CDR3 is 17 amino acids long. Germline assignment: CDR1 LGHNA and CDR2 YSLEER. The DNA for the CDR3 is TGCGCCAGCAGCCAAGGGCGACATGGGGGCTCCTCCTACGAGCAGTACTTC. Protein: CASSQGRHGGSSYEQYF.

The rearrangement links TRBV5-1 to TRBJ2-3; 10 positions agree with TRBD2. The trim removed 2 bases at V and 4 bases at J, leaving 7 bases unmatched. The CDR3 length is 16 residues. Looked up from germline, CDR1 is SGHRS and CDR2 is YFSETQ. The DNA for the CDR3 is TGCGCCAGCAGCTTTATAGCGGGAGGAGGCCCAGATACGCAGTATTTT. It is translated as CASSFIAGGGPDTQYF.

The chain employs TRBV6-6 and TRBJ1-2; 8 bases match TRBD1. With V trimmed by 6 bases and J by 2 bases, 5 bases remained unmatched. This CDR3 is 14 amino acids long. Germline values: CDR1 MNHNY, CDR2 SVGAGI (reference sequence). CDR3 loop: CASSGDRLNYGYTF. The CDR3, as DNA: TGTGCCAGCAGCGGGGACAGGCTCAACTATGGCTACACCTTC.

This clone was observed a single time. This chain uses TRBV6-1 with TRBJ2-7; maybe TRBD2 (6 bases). Germline V gives CDR1 MNHNS, CDR2 SASEGT. This CDR3 region has 16 residues. The ends were cut back, 1 base at V and 4 bases at J, with 17 bases in the middle. CDR3 residues: CASSEGLGRGLYEQYF. CDR3 DNA sequence: TGTGCCAGCAGTGAAGGACTGGGGCGGGGCCTTTACGAGCAGTACTTC.

This chain links TRBV7-3 with TRBJ1-1; D might be TRBD1 (6 bases). Trimming removed 5 bases at V and 6 bases at J, with 22 bases between. The length of the CDR3 is 16 residues. Germline V gene lookup returns CDR1 SGHTA and CDR2 FQGTGA. DNA of the CDR3: TGTGCCAGCAGCCTCCCCTCGAGGCGGGGGGCGGCTGAAGCTTTCTTT. It translates to CASSLPSRRGAAEAFF.

A single count supports this clone. The chain links TRBV9 to TRBJ2-1, with TRBD2 identical over 11 bases. This CDR3 region has 15 residues. V dropped 4 bases and J dropped 8; count of bases not matched to a gene: 8. Germline CDR1 reads SGDLS; CDR2 reads YYNGEE. This CDR3 reads CASSPSGTSGHEQFF. CDR3 nucleotides: TGTGCCAGCAGCCCCTCCGGGACTAGCGGACATGAGCAGTTCTTC.

The chain uses TRBV30 and TRBJ1-2; perhaps TRBD1 as D (5 bases). Germline V gene lookup returns CDR1 GTSNPN and CDR2 SVGIG (reference sequence). This CDR3 contains 13 residues. The V end was cut by 6 bases, the J end by 4 bases, with 15 bases between. The CDR3 loop reads CACLRDNGYGYTF. The CDR3 coding sequence is TGTGCCTGCCTCAGGGATAACGGCTATGGCTACACCTTC.

The chain combines TRBV1 with TRBJ2-2; the DNA was not compared with TRBD2, the D call given in the table. TRBV1 is noted as a pseudogene. The length of the CDR3 is 17 residues. CDR3 sequence (DNA): TGCACCAGCAGCCAAGTGCTAGGGACTACGAACACCGGGGAGCTGTTTTTT. Protein product: CTSSQVLGTTNTGELFF.

V usage is TRBV5-1 and J usage is TRBJ1-3, with 7 bases lining up with TRBD1. V was clipped by 3 bases and J by 2 bases; unmatched bases: 2. CDR1 is SGHRS and CDR2 is YFSETQ in the germline V gene. The CDR3 covers 14 residues. DNA for the CDR3: TGCGCCAGCAGCTGGGGACAGCCTGGAAACACCATATATTTT. This gives the protein CASSWGQPGNTIYF.

The chain links TRBV6-2 or TRBV6-3 to TRBJ1-1; D is possibly TRBD1 (5 bases). The V gene's germline CDR1 is MNHEY and CDR2 SVGEGT. The CDR3 has 17 amino acids. Trimming took 2 bases from V and 3 from J, leaving 19 bases between them. CDR3 bases: TGTGCCAGCAGTTACGCTATTCAAGGAAGCAGGGACACTGAAGCTTTCTTT. The encoded protein is CASSYAIQGSRDTEAFF.

V usage is TRBV7-2 and J usage is TRBJ1-2; D possibly corresponds to TRBD1 (5 bases). Germline V gene sequence: CDR1 SGHTA, CDR2 FQGNSA. Trimming left V 1 base short and J 6 bases short, with 21 bases between. The CDR3 has 17 amino acids. CDR3 loop: CASSLEWLRSRANGYTF. CDR3 DNA sequence: TGTGCCAGCAGCTTAGAATGGTTGCGGAGCAGGGCAAATGGCTACACCTTC.

This chain connects TRBV7-2 to TRBJ1-4, with a possible D match to TRBD1 (5 bases). Germline assignment: CDR1 SGHTA and CDR2 FQGNSA. The CDR3 length is 12 residues. Trimming shortened V by 1 base and J by 11 bases, and 8 bases separated the two germline ends. The CDR3 protein is CASSLVGGKLFF. As DNA, the CDR3 is TGTGCCAGCAGCTTAGTTGGGGGGAAACTGTTTTTT.

The DNA of the CDR3 is TGTGCCAGCAGTTTCGGTACAGGCGCCATTCTTGGCTACACCTTC. This gives the protein CASSFGTGAILGYTF. This chain uses TRBV28 with TRBJ1-2, with a weak D call TRBD1 (5 bases). This CDR3 is built from 15 residues. V lost 3 bases, J lost 7 bases, and 18 bases lay in between. Germline V gene data show CDR1 as MDHEN and CDR2 as SYDVKM.

The rearrangement joins TRBV15 to TRBJ1-2, with a tentative D call TRBD1 (5 bases). This CDR3 region has 19 residues. Germline V gene sequence: CDR1 LNHNV, CDR2 YYDKDF (reference sequence). Trimming cost V 1 base and J 3 bases, with 24 bases left between them. DNA of the CDR3: TGTGCCACCAGCAGAGGGTTCCACCGCAGGGAGGGTCGACACTATGGCTACACCTTC. It yields the protein CATSRGFHRREGRHYGYTF.

The chain has TRBV6-2 or TRBV6-3 and TRBJ2-5, with D possibly matching TRBD1 (5 bases). V dropped 5 bases and J dropped 1 base, with 14 bases sitting between them. The CDR3 runs 15 residues. Germline CDR1 MNHEY, CDR2 SVGEGT. The CDR3 sequence is CASSTVRAFQETQYF. CDR3 in DNA: TGTGCCAGCAGTACTGTCAGGGCCTTCCAAGAGACCCAGTACTTC.

V and J are TRBV7-7 and TRBJ2-7; 10 bases match TRBD1. The CDR3 covers 15 residues. The trim removed 1 base at V and 4 bases at J, leaving 4 bases unmatched. The germline gives CDR1 SSHAT, CDR2 FNYEAQ (reference sequence). This CDR3 reads CASSLGTGGRYEQYF. In nucleotides, the CDR3 is TGTGCCAGCAGCTTAGGGACAGGGGGTCGGTACGAGCAGTACTTC. Full variable domain (missing parts from reference TRBV7-7 and TRBJ2-7): GAGVSQSPRYKVTKRGQDVTLRCDPISSHATLYWYQQALGQGPEFLTYFNYEAQPDKSGLPSDRFSAERPEGSISTLTIQRTEQRDSAMYRCASSLGTGGRYEQYFGPGTRLTVT.

V and J are TRBV11-2 and TRBJ2-3; D is possibly TRBD2 (6 bases). The germline gives CDR1 SGHAT, CDR2 FQNNGV. Trimming shortened V by 2 bases and J by 4 bases, and 13 bases separated the two germline ends. CDR3 size: 15 residues. The CDR3 DNA is TGTGCCAGCAGCTTAAGGGAAGGAGGGGCAGATACGCAGTATTTT. Its protein product is CASSLREGGADTQYF.

The CDR3 DNA sequence: TGCGCCAGCAGCCCGGAGGCCGTCCCGAACACTGAAGCTTTCTTT. Translation gives CASSPEAVPNTEAFF. The chain has TRBV5-1 and TRBJ1-1; D is unresolved. Deletions cut 4 bases from V and 1 base from J, with 14 bases between. Germline CDR1 SGHRS, CDR2 YFSETQ. The CDR3 is 15 residues long.

The genes are TRBV18 and TRBJ2-3; D is perhaps TRBD1 (5 bases). The CDR3 has 16 residues. Germline CDR1 and CDR2: KGHSH and LQKENI. Between the trimmed V and J ends, which lost 4 bases and 1 base, there was a span of 15 bases. CDR3 sequence (DNA): TGTGCCAGCTCACGCTCGTCCAGGGTCGGCACAGATACGCAGTATTTT. Its translation: CASSRSSRVGTDTQYF.

This chain uses TRBV9 with TRBJ2-7; TRBD2 matches at 10 bases. Germline trimming cut 0 bases from V and 13 bases from J; bases unmatched to any gene: 7. The CDR3 sequence is 13 residues long. Germline loops: CDR1 SGDLS, CDR2 YYNGEE. The CDR3 region is CASSVGTSGFRYF. CDR3 nucleotides: TGTGCCAGCAGCGTAGGGACTAGCGGCTTCCGATACTTC. Variable domain in full (rest from reference TRBV9 and TRBJ2-7): DSGVTQTPKHLITATGQRVTLRCSPRSGDLSVYWYQQSLDQGLQFLIQYYNGEERAKGNILERFSAQQFPDLHSELNLSSLELGDSALYFCASSVGTSGFRYFGPGTRLTVT.

This clone was observed a handful of times. The V gene is TRBV4-2, the J gene TRBJ2-3; perhaps TRBD2 as D (7 bases). Germline lookup yields CDR1 LGHNA and CDR2 YNFKEQ. CDR3 size: 16 residues. V dropped 3 bases and J dropped 1 base, with 14 bases sitting between them. Here the CDR3 DNA reads TGTGCCAGCAGCCACCCCCGAGGGGGGGGCACAGATACGCAGTATTTT. Its protein product is CASSHPRGGGTDTQYF.

The chain links TRBV15 to TRBJ2-7, with 8 bases identical to TRBD2. The germline CDR1 and CDR2 sequences are LNHNV and YYDKDF (reference sequence). The length of the CDR3 is 19 residues. Trimming took 1 base from V and 0 from J; bases not matched to a gene: 14. The CDR3 reads CATSRGAPRGSGSSYEQYF. For the CDR3, the DNA is TGTGCCACCAGCAGAGGGGCCCCGAGAGGGAGCGGGAGCTCCTACGAGCAGTACTTC. The full variable domain, with the rest looked up from reference TRBV15 and TRBJ2-7, is DAMVIQNPRYQVTQFGKPVTLSCSQTLNHNVMYWYQQKSSQAPKLLFHYYDKDFNNEADTPDNFQSRRPNTSFCFLDIRSPGLGDTAMYLCATSRGAPRGSGSSYEQYFGPGTRLTVT.

This chain uses TRBV10-3 with TRBJ1-1; D perhaps matches TRBD1 (5 bases). V was cut by 6 bases and J by 6 bases, with 11 bases left in between. The CDR3 runs 12 residues. Germline V gives CDR1 ENHRY, CDR2 SYGVKD. CDR3 loop: CAISSGMAEAFF. The DNA of the CDR3 is TGTGCCATCAGCTCAGGGATGGCTGAAGCTTTCTTT.

The chain recombines TRBV5-5 with TRBJ2-3; TRBD2 agrees at 15 bases. Unmatched junction bases numbered 5, after V lost 3 bases and J lost 0 bases. Per germline, CDR1 SGHKS and CDR2 YYEKEE (reference sequence). The CDR3 spans 18 residues. CDR3 residues: CASSWRTSGRDSTDTQYF. As DNA, the CDR3 is TGTGCCAGCAGCTGGAGGACTAGCGGGAGGGATAGCACAGATACGCAGTATTTT.